This entry describes one TCR beta chain. Its antigen is unknown. Nothing much larger sits one base from this clone, and base qualities are not available. The CDR3, cysteine through phenylalanine, is 15 amino acids long. The sequence is cut down to CDR3 DNA, 45 bases in frame from base 1. In the germline V gene (reference sequence), CDR1 corresponds to LNHDA and CDR2 to SQIVND. V drops 9 bases and J drops 5 bases, leaving 20 bases in between. These data are taken from a study of molecular identifiers for immune sequencing clone quantification (dated by TCRdb to 2016 to 2019). At the level of the whole study: In a replicate experiment, RNA from about 20,000 or 100,000 naive CD8 T cells was split into five aliquots, four of which were sequenced. This methods study benchmarked molecular-identifier clustering-based TCR repertoire sequencing (MIDCIRS) and TCR RNA copy counting, using CD8 T cells to do so. General study outcomes and caveats: Modeling gave about three recovered TCR RNA copies per cell versus approximately 10 by digital PCR, implying approximately 30% capture efficiency. A single cell's worth of spiked-in Jurkat TCR RNA was reported detectable even among 900,000 to 1,000,000 naive CD8 T cells. In CMV-specific effector cells, clones with more than 20 RNA copies contained over 99% of molecules, whereas in naive cells such clones contained under 1% of molecules. Spiked-in Jurkat TCR RNA (approximately 9 copies' worth), which is not part of the donor repertoire, was contained in the naive libraries. Without barcode sub-clustering, chimeric consensus sequences inflated TCR diversity; chimeras reached as high as 47%. The sizes of highly expanded clones could end up underestimated when identical TCR molecules share a barcode.

Receptors were amplified or captured by PCR. TCRdb names Illumina HiSeq 4000 as the instrument used. Bulk TCR libraries were prepared as previously described, using TCR primers listed in Table S5. Total RNA was purified with the Qiagen AllPrep DNA/RNA kit. Before any analysis, reads coming from multiple sequencing runs of the same library were combined into one pool. From the authors' description of their analysis: Reads were retained only if their TCR constant sequence matched exactly, and those retained reads were trimmed to 150 nt and grouped according to their 12-nt molecular barcodes. Reads inside each barcode group were sub-clustered using a 15% Levenshtein threshold, and a quality-weighted consensus sequence was constructed for each RNA molecule. Non-functional sequences were filtered out, along with any lower-count sequence sitting one edit away from another sequence. Based on fitting two negative binomial distributions, any barcode sub-cluster with under 20% of the maximum read count was discarded. Using fastp at Q25 and MiXCR, TCRdb reprocessed the public reads and kept productive beta chains. Duplicate CDR3 protein sequences are folded into a single record with the most common DNA and genes. TCRdb's processing, not the study's, gives the V and J calls here. In this sample the table shows about 510,000 distinct CDR3 sequences, over 20% of which occur a single time. Together, the top ten hold approximately 0.84% of the sample.

Naive CD8 T cell libraries were made from roughly 21,000 to 960,000 sorted cells using 10%, 30% or 50% of purified RNA. Naive CD8 T cells, defined as CD8+CD4-CCR7+CD45RA+, were FACS-sorted into RLT Plus buffer on a BD FACSAria II. To test detection sensitivity, Jurkat RNA equivalent to ten TCR copies was spiked into samples of roughly 18,000-1,000,000 naive CD8 T cells. CD8 T cells were enriched with RosetteSep CD8+ T Cell Enrichment Cocktail and Ficoll-Paque, followed by ACK red cell lysis. The chain employs TRBV19 and TRBJ2-1; a tentative D match to TRBD1 spans 6 bases. The clonotype was recovered from a human donor in good health. Some libraries in this study had Jurkat cell RNA spiked in. The sequenced sample was naive CD8+ T cells from blood, with Jurkat cell RNA spiked in. Sample cell subset or site, as interpreted from the label and publication: FACS-sorted CD8+CD4-CCR7+CD45RA+ naive T cells. The nucleotides read TGTGCCAGCAGAGGGGGTGACAGGTGGGACAATGAGCAGTTCTTC. Translated, this gives CASRGGDRWDNEQFF. Full variable domain (CDR3 extended with the reference TRBV19 and TRBJ2-1 proteins): DGGITQSPKYLFRKEGQNVTLSCEQNLNHDAMYWYRQDPGQGLRLIYYSQIVNDFQKGDIAEGYSVSREKKESFPLTVTSAQKNPTAFYLCASRGGDRWDNEQFFGPGTRLTVL.